The 13 T cell receptor beta chains below were found in one sample sequenced in a study of T cells in Graves' hyperthyroidism and ophthalmopathy. TCR beta CDR3 regions were amplified from RNA transcripts. Researchers ran a first-round RT-PCR on the TCR CDR3 using the HTBI primer set. TCRdb passed the multiplex PCR reads through MiXCR, listing each CDR3 protein once. The sample lists roughly 290,000 distinct CDR3 sequences, approximately 14% seen once, with approximately 7.9% in the top ten. The sample consisted of blood. These TCRs come from a woman aged 40 to 50 with Graves' hyperthyroidism.

This clonotype came up many times. The J gene is TRBJ2-5, the V gene TRBV12-3 or TRBV12-4, with D perhaps matching TRBD2 (5 bases). V dropped 3 bases and J dropped 5 bases, with 13 bases sitting between them. The CDR3 runs 14 residues. The CDR3 DNA reads as TGTGCCAGCAGTTTCACAGCGGCGGCTGAGACCCAGTACTTC. Its protein product is CASSFTAAAETQYF.

This clonotype was detected many times. The chain couples TRBV20-1 to TRBJ1-1; the D gene is possibly TRBD1 (6 bases). Trimming shortened V by 0 bases and J by 3 bases, and 11 bases separated the two germline ends. This CDR3 has 14 amino acids. Germline V gene lookup returns CDR1 DFQATT and CDR2 SNEGSKA (reference sequence). CDR3 protein: CSARDPKGDTEAFF. Written as DNA, the CDR3 is TGCAGTGCTAGAGACCCAAAGGGGGACACTGAAGCTTTCTTT.

Many counts were recorded for this clonotype. The V call is TRBV6-1, the J call TRBJ1-5; the D gene is possibly TRBD1 (5 bases). CDR1 and CDR2 from the germline V gene are MNHNS and SASEGT. This CDR3 contains 14 residues. V lost 5 bases and J 1 base, leaving 9 bases between the germline ends. CDR3 bases: TGTGCCAGCAGTCCCGGGACCAGCAATCAGCCCCAGCATTTT. Its translation: CASSPGTSNQPQHF.

This clonotype was counted at least ten times. CDR3: CASRPAPNTGELFF. CDR3 DNA: TGTGCCAGCAGACCGGCTCCGAACACCGGGGAGCTGTTTTTT. V is TRBV3-1 and J is TRBJ2-2; D is ambiguous. Between the trimmed V and J ends, which lost 6 bases and 0 bases, there was a span of 8 bases. The germline V gene has CDR1 LGHDT and CDR2 YNNKEL (reference sequence). The CDR3 is made up of 14 amino acids.

The table lists this clonotype with many counts. The chain joins TRBV24-1 to TRBJ1-1, with unresolved D. Germline CDR1 is KGHDR and CDR2 is SFDVKD. Between the trimmed V and J ends, which lost 3 bases and 4 bases, there was a span of 2 bases. The CDR3 is 11 residues long. CDR3 in amino acids: CATSDATEAFF. DNA for the CDR3: TGTGCCACCAGTGATGCCACTGAAGCTTTCTTT.

This chain links TRBV2 with TRBJ2-3, with D tentatively TRBD2 (6 bases). The CDR3 runs 14 residues. Looked up from germline, CDR1 is SNHLY and CDR2 is FYNNEI. V lost 6 bases, J lost 4 bases, and 14 bases lay in between. In DNA form, the CDR3 reads TGTGCCAGCAGATCGGGACTCCACCCAGATACGCAGTATTTT. Encoded protein: CASRSGLHPDTQYF.

This clonotype was observed many times. This chain uses TRBV20-1 with TRBJ2-3; D call uncertain. The CDR3 runs to 11 residues. The V gene's germline CDR1 is DFQATT and CDR2 SNEGSKA (reference sequence). V was clipped by 3 bases and J by 5 bases, with 6 bases between them. Written as DNA, the CDR3 is TGCAGTGCTAGTGCCCGAGATACGCAGTATTTT. It translates to CSASARDTQYF.

This clonotype has ten or more counts. The chain joins TRBV27 to TRBJ2-4; D gene ambiguous. The length of the CDR3 is 14 residues. Per germline, CDR1 MNHEY and CDR2 SMNVEV (reference sequence). V was pared by 5 bases and J by 9 bases, with 17 bases between. Written as DNA, the CDR3 is TGTGCCAGCAGTCCATCAGTCTTAGGCTTCATTCAGTACTTC. This translates into CASSPSVLGFIQYF.

This clonotype came up once. The chain uses TRBV30 and TRBJ2-1, with D unclear. V lost 5 bases and J lost 7, with 15 bases in between. The V gene's germline CDR1 is GTSNPN and CDR2 SVGIG (reference sequence). This CDR3 region has 13 residues. As DNA, the CDR3 is TGTGCCTGGTGTCAGATAGTTTTGAATGAGCAGTTCTTC. Translated, it gives CAWCQIVLNEQFF. The complete variable domain, with remaining parts taken from reference TRBV30 and TRBJ2-1, reads SQTIHQWPATLVQPVGSPLSLECTVEGTSNPNLYWYRQAAGRGLQLLFYSVGIGQISSEVPQNLSASRPQDRQFILSSKKLLLSDSGFYLCAWCQIVLNEQFFGPGTRLTVL.

The chain employs TRBV6-1 and TRBJ2-1; TRBD2 might be the D (5 bases). The CDR3 length is 14 residues. V lost 6 bases, J lost 0 bases, and 9 bases lay in between. The germline gives CDR1 MNHNS, CDR2 SASEGT. CDR3 protein: CASSTEDSYNEQFF. The CDR3 nucleotides read TGTGCCAGCAGCACGGAGGACTCCTACAATGAGCAGTTCTTC.

The sample holds many counts of this clonotype. The chain carries TRBV20-1 and TRBJ2-1; no clear D gene. The CDR3 has 11 amino acids. V shed 7 bases and J shed 7 bases, with 11 bases lying between them. From germline, CDR1 is DFQATT and CDR2 SNEGSKA (reference sequence). The CDR3 loop is CSVTAANEQFF. DNA for the CDR3: TGCAGTGTAACGGCAGCGAATGAGCAGTTCTTC.

This clonotype was detected ten times or more. The chain is built from TRBV2 and TRBJ2-2; D is unresolved. Trimming took off 2 bases at V and 7 bases at J, with 8 bases between the two ends. The CDR3 covers 13 residues. CDR1 and CDR2 (germline): SNHLY, FYNNEI. The CDR3 DNA follows: TGTGCCAGCAGTGAATTCCCGGGCGGGGAGCTGTTTTTT. Protein sequence: CASSEFPGGELFF.

Only a few counts were recorded for this clonotype. This chain links TRBV19 with TRBJ1-6, with D hard to call. The germline V gene has CDR1 LNHDA and CDR2 SQIVND (reference sequence). The CDR3 loop spans 14 amino acids. V lost 4 bases, J lost 7 bases, and 11 bases lay in between. DNA of the CDR3: TGTGCCAGTAGTACACTGGACGAGAATTCACCCCTCCACTTT. The encoded protein is CASSTLDENSPLHF.